What follows are 7 T cell receptor beta chains derived from one specimen sequenced in a study of breast tumors, draining lymph nodes, adjacent tissues. Samples came from axillary lymph nodes draining the breast cancer. TCRdb used MiXCR to reprocess the multiplex PCR reads, holding one entry per CDR3 protein. The sample holds approximately 200,000 distinct CDR3 sequences, around 29% seen once. The sample was axillary lymph node tissue. These receptor sequences come from a female donor with breast cancer. Some clones in this sample may be carry-over from other donors' samples.

The chain is built from TRBV28 and TRBJ2-1; 9 nucleotides align to TRBD1. This CDR3 is built from 15 residues. The ends lost 6 bases at V and 5 bases at J; junction bases unmatched: 8. Germline-derived CDR1 and CDR2 are MDHEN and SYDVKM. In nucleotides, the CDR3 is TGTGCCAGCAGCACTCCGGGACAGGGACACAATGAGCAGTTCTTC. Translation gives CASSTPGQGHNEQFF.

This chain connects TRBV5-5 to TRBJ2-7; D call uncertain. The CDR3 sequence is 15 residues long. V was cut by 0 bases and J by 3 bases, with 13 bases left in between. Germline CDR1 reads SGHKS; CDR2 reads YYEKEE (reference sequence). Here the CDR3 reads CASSLGWSTSYEQYV. CDR3 coding DNA: TGTGCCAGCAGCTTGGGATGGAGTACAAGCTACGAGCAGTACGTC.

A note on this clonotype: The limits of the CDR3 on the DNA are not certain, so only TCRdb's listed CDR3 is given. The chain has TRBV25-1 and TRBJ2-1; the table's D gene call, TRBD1, was not cross checked with the DNA. The CDR3 totals 21 residues, both ends included. Per germline, CDR1 MGHDK and CDR2 SYGVNS. CDR3 residues: CDSSFYICSARGRSSYNEQFF.

This clonotype occurred once. The chain has TRBV25-1 and TRBJ1-2; D may be TRBD1 (6 bases). The CDR3 sequence is 13 residues long. Germline CDR1 is MGHDK and CDR2 is SYGVNS. The CDR3 nucleotides are TGTGCTAGGGGGACCGACAAGGACTATGGCTACACCTTC. Amino acid sequence: CARGTDKDYGYTF.

About this clonotype: At one end, the junction sequence differs from germline, possibly due to a read error. The rearrangement uses TRBV2 and TRBJ1-1; D perhaps matches TRBD1 (5 bases). The V gene's germline CDR1 is SNHLY and CDR2 FYNNEI. The CDR3 spans 14 residues. For the CDR3, the DNA is TGTGCCAGCACACCAGGGAACATGAACGCTGAAGCTTTCTTT. It is translated as CASTPGNMNAEAFF.

V and J are TRBV15 and TRBJ2-3, with TRBD2 matching 12 bases. In germline, CDR1 is LNHNV, CDR2 YYDKDF (reference sequence). V gave up 0 bases and J gave up 2 bases; unmatched junction bases: 6. The CDR3 is made up of 18 amino acids. The CDR3 nucleotides read TGTGCCACCAGCAGAGATAAAACTAGCGGGGGGCTCACAGATACGCAGTATTTT. Encoded protein: CATSRDKTSGGLTDTQYF.

A remark on this clonotype: This clone may be a read error of a much larger clone one base away. Since the CDR3 does not end with the conserved phenylalanine or tryptophan, this likely comes from a read error. V usage is TRBV18 and J usage is TRBJ1-2; D is unclear. The germline V and J ends were trimmed by 6 bases and 0 bases, with 14 bases remaining between them. The CDR3 is 15 residues long. Germline lookup yields CDR1 KGHSH and CDR2 LQKENI. In nucleotides, the CDR3 is TGTGCCAGCTCCCCCTTCGACCGCCCTAACTATGGCTACACCCTC. This translates into CASSPFDRPNYGYTL.